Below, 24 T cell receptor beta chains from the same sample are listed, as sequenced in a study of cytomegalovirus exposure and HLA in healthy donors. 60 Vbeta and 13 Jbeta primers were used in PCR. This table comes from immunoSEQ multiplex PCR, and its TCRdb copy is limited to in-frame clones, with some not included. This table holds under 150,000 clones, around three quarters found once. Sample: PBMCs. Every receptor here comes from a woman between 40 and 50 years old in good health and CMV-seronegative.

The DNA of the CDR3 is TGTGCCAGCAGCTTGTCTAGCGGGAGTTACAATGAGCAGTTCTTC. This gives the protein CASSLSSGSYNEQFF. The rearrangement joins TRBV5-4 to TRBJ2-1; TRBD2 matches at 10 bases. The J segment lost 4 bases and the V segment lost 1 base, leaving 2 bases of the junction unmatched. Germline loops: CDR1 SGHNT, CDR2 YYREEE (reference sequence). CDR3 length: 15 amino acids.

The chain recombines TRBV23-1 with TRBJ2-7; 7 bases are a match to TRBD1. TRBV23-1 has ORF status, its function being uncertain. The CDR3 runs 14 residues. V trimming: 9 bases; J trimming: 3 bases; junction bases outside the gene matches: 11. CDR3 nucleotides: TGCGCCAGTCCCAAAGACAGGGCGAGCTACGAGCAGTACTTC. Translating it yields CASPKDRASYEQYF.

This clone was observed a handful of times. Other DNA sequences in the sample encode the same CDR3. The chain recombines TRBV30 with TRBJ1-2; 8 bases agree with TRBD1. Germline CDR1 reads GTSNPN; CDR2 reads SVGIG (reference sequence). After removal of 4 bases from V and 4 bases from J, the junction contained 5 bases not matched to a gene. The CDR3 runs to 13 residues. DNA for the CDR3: TGTGCCTGGAACAGGGACAGGCCCTATGGCTACACCTTC. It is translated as CAWNRDRPYGYTF.

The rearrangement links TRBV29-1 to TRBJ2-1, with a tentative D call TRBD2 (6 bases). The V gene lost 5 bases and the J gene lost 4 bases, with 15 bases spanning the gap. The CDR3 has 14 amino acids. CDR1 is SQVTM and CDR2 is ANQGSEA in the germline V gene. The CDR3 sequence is CSVLLVAAYNEQFF. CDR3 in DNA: TGCAGCGTTCTATTGGTAGCGGCGTACAATGAGCAGTTCTTC.

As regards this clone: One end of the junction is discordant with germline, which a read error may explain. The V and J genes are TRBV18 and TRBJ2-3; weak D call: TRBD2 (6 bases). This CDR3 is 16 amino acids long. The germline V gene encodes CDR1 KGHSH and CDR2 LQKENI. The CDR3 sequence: CASSPQIRRAGDTQYF. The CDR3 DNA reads TGTGCCAGCTCGCCACAAATCCGCCGAGCGGGTGATACGCAGTATTTT. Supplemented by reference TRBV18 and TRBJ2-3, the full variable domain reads NAGVMQNPRHLVRRRGQEARLRCSPMKGHSHVYWYRQLPEEGLKFMVYLQKENIIDESGMPKERFSAEFPKEGPSILRIQQVVRGDSAAYFCASSPQIRRAGDTQYFGPGTRLTVL.

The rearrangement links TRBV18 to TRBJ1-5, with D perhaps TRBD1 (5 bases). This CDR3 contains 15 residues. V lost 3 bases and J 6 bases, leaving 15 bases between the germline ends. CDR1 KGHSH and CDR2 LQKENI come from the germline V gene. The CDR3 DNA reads TGTGCCAGCTCACCTGGGGCAGGTGGTGGTCAGCCCCAGCATTTT. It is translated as CASSPGAGGGQPQHF.

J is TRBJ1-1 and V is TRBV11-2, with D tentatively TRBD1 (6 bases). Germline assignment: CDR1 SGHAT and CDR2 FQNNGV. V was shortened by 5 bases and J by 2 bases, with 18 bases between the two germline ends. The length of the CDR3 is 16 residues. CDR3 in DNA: TGTGCCAGCAGCCGTATGGACAGCCTGAGTAACACTGAAGCTTTCTTT. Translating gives CASSRMDSLSNTEAFF. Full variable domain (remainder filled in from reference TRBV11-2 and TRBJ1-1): EAGVAQSPRYKIIEKRQSVAFWCNPISGHATLYWYQQILGQGPKLLIQFQNNGVVDDSQLPKDRFSAERLKGVDSTLKIQPAKLEDSAVYLCASSRMDSLSNTEAFFGQGTRLTVV.

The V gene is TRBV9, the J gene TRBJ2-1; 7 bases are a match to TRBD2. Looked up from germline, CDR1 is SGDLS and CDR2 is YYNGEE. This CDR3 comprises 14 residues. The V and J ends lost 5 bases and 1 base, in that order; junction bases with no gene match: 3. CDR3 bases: TGTGCCAGCAGTGCTAGCGGATCCTACAATGAGCAGTTCTTC. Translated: CASSASGSYNEQFF.

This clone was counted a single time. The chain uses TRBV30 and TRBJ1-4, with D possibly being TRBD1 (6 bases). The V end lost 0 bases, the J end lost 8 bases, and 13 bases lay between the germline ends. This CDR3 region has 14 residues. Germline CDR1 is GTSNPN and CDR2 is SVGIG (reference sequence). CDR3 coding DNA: TGTGCCTGGAGTGTAGGCGGGGGGCTGGAAAAACTGTTTTTT. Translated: CAWSVGGGLEKLFF. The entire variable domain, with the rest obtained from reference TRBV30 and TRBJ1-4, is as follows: SQTIHQWPATLVQPVGSPLSLECTVEGTSNPNLYWYRQAAGRGLQLLFYSVGIGQISSEVPQNLSASRPQDRQFILSSKKLLLSDSGFYLCAWSVGGGLEKLFFGSGTQLSVL.

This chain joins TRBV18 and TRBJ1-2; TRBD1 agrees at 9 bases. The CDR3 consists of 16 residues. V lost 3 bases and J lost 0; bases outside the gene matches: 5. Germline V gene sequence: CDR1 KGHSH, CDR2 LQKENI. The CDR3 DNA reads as TGTGCCAGCTCACCGGACAGGGGCGGCACTAACTATGGCTACACCTTC. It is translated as CASSPDRGGTNYGYTF. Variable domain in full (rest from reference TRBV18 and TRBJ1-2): NAGVMQNPRHLVRRRGQEARLRCSPMKGHSHVYWYRQLPEEGLKFMVYLQKENIIDESGMPKERFSAEFPKEGPSILRIQQVVRGDSAAYFCASSPDRGGTNYGYTFGSGTRLTVV.

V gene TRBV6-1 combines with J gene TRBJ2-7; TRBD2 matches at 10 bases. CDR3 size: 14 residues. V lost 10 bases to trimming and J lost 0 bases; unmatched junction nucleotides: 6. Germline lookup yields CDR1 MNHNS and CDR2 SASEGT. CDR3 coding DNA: TGTGCCACACAGCGGGGGGGTAGCTCCTACGAGCAGTACTTC. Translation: CATQRGGSSYEQYF.

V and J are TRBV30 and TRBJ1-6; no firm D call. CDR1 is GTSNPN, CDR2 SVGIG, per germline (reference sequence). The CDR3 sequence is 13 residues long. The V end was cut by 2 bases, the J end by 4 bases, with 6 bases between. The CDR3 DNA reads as TGTGCCTGGAGTTACGGGTATAATTCACCCCTCCACTTT. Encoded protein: CAWSYGYNSPLHF.

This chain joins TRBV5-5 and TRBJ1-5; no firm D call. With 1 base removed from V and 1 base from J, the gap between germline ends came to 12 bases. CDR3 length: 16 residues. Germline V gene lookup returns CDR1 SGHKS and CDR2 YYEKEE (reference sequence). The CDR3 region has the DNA TGTGCCAGCAGCTTGTCTGGGAGGGAGAGCAATCAGCCCCAGCATTTT. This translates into CASSLSGRESNQPQHF.

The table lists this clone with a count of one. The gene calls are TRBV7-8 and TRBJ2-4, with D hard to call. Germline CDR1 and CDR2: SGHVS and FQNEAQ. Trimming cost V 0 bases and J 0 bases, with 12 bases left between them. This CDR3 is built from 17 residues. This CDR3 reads CASSLARLKIAKNIQYF. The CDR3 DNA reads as TGTGCCAGCAGCTTAGCGCGATTGAAGATAGCCAAAAACATTCAGTACTTC. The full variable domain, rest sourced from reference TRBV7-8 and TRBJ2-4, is GAGVSQSPRYKVAKRGQDVALRCDPISGHVSLFWYQQALGQGPEFLTYFQNEAQLDKSGLPSDRFFAERPEGSVSTLKIQRTQQEDSAVYLCASSLARLKIAKNIQYFGAGTRLSVL.

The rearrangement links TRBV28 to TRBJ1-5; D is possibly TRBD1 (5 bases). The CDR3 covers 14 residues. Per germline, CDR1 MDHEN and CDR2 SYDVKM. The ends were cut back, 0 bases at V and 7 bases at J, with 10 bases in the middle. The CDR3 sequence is CASSLWGGAQPQHF. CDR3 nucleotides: TGTGCCAGCAGTTTATGGGGAGGGGCCCAGCCCCAGCATTTT.

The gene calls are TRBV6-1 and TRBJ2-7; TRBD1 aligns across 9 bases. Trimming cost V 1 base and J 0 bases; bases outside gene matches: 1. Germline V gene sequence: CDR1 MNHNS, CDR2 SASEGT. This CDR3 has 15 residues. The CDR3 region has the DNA TGTGCCAGCAGTGAAGAGACAGGGGGCTCCTACGAGCAGTACTTC. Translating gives CASSEETGGSYEQYF.

The CDR3 loop reads CASSQRDRGWEDGYTF. DNA for the CDR3: TGCGCCAGCAGCCAACGGGACAGGGGTTGGGAGGATGGCTACACCTTC. This chain connects TRBV4-1 to TRBJ1-2; 10 nucleotides agree with TRBD1. The CDR3 spans 16 residues. Germline loops: CDR1 MGHRA, CDR2 YSYEKL. V was pared by 2 bases and J by 6 bases, with 9 bases of the junction left unmatched.

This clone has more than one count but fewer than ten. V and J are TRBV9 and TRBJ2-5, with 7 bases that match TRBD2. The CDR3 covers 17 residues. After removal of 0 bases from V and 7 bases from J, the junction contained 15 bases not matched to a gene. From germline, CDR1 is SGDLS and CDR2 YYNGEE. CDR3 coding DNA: TGTGCCAGCAGCGTAGATGCCGCTAGCGGAACTTTACGGACCCAGTACTTC. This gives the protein CASSVDAASGTLRTQYF. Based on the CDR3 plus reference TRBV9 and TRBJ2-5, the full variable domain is DSGVTQTPKHLITATGQRVTLRCSPRSGDLSVYWYQQSLDQGLQFLIQYYNGEERAKGNILERFSAQQFPDLHSELNLSSLELGDSALYFCASSVDAASGTLRTQYFGPGTRLLVL.

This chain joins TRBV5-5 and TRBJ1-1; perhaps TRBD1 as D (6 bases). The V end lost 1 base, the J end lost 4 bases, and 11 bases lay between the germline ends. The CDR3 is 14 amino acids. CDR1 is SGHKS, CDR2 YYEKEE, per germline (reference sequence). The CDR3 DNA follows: TGTGCCAGCAGCTTGTTTGGGGGGGCCACTGAAGCTTTCTTT. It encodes CASSLFGGATEAFF.

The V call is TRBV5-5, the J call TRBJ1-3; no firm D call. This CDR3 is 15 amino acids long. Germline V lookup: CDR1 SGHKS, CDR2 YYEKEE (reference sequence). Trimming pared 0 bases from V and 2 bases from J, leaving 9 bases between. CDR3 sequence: CASSLESTAGNTIYF. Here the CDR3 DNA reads TGTGCCAGCAGCTTGGAAAGTACGGCTGGAAACACCATATATTTT.

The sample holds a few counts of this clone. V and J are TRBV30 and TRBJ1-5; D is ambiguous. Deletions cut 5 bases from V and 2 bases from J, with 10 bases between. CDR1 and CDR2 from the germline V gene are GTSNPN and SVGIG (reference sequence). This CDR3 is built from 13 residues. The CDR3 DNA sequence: TGTGCCTGGGGACGGGATCGCAATCAGCCCCAGCATTTT. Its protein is CAWGRDRNQPQHF. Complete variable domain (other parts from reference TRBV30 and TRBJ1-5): SQTIHQWPATLVQPVGSPLSLECTVEGTSNPNLYWYRQAAGRGLQLLFYSVGIGQISSEVPQNLSASRPQDRQFILSSKKLLLSDSGFYLCAWGRDRNQPQHFGDGTRLSIL.

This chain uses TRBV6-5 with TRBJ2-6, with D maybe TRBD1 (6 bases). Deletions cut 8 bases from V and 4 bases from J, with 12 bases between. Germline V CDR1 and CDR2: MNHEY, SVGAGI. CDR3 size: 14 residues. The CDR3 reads CASQRTAGANVLTF. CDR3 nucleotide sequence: TGTGCCAGCCAGAGGACAGCGGGGGCCAACGTCCTGACTTTC.

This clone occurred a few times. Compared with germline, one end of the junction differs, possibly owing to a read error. The CDR3 bases are TGTGCCAGCAGTCAAGCGCCCCAGGGATACACCGGGGAGCTGTTTTTT. Protein: CASSQAPQGYTGELFF. The chain recombines TRBV14 with TRBJ2-2; perhaps TRBD1 as D (5 bases). CDR1 and CDR2 (germline): SGHDN, FVKESK. This CDR3 has 16 amino acids.

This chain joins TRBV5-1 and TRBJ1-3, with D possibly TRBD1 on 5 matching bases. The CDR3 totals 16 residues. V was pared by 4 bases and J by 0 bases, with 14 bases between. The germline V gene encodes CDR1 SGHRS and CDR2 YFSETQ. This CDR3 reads CASSRLGTASGNTIYF. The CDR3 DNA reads TGCGCCAGCAGCCGACTAGGGACTGCCTCTGGAAACACCATATATTTT.